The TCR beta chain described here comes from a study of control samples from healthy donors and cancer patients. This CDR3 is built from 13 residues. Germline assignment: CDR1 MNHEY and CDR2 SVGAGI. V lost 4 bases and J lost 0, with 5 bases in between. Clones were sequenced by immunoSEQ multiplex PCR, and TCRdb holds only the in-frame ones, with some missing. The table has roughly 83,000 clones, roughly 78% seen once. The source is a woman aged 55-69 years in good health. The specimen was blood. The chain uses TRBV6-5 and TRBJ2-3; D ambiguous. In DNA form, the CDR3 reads TGTGCCAGCAGTTGGCTTAGCACAGATACGCAGTATTTT. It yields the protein CASSWLSTDTQYF.